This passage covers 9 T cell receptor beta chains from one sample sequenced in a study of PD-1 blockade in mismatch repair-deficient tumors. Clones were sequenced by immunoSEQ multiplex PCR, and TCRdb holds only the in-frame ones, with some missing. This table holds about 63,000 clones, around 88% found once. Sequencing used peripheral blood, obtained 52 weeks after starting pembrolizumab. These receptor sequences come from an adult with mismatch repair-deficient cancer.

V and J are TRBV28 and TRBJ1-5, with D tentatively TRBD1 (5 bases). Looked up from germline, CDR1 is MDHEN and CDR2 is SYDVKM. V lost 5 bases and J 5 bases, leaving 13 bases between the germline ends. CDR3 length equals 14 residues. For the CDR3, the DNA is TGTGCCAGCAGTGGGGGGGGAGGGTATCAGCCCCAGCATTTT. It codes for CASSGGGGYQPQHF. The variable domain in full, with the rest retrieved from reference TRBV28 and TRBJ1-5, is DVKVTQSSRYLVKRTGEKVFLECVQDMDHENMFWYRQDPGLGLRLIYFSYDVKMKEKGDIPEGYSVSREKKERFSLILESASTNQTSMYLCASSGGGGYQPQHFGDGTRLSIL.

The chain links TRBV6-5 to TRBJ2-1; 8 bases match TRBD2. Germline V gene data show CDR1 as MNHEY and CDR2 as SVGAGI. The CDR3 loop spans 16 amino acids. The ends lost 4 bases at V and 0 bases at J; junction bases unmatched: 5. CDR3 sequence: CASSLEGTSSYNEQFF. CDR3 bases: TGTGCCAGCAGTTTAGAGGGGACTAGCTCCTACAATGAGCAGTTCTTC.

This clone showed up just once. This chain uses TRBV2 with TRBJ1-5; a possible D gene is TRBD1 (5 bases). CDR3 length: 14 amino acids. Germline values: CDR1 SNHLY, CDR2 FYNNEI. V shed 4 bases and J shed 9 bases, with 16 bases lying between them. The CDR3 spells CASSAGQGLMPQHF. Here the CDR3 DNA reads TGTGCCAGCAGTGCCGGTCAGGGTCTGATGCCCCAGCATTTT. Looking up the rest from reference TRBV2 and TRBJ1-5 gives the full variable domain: EPEVTQTPSHQVTQMGQEVILRCVPISNHLYFYWYRQILGQKVEFLVSFYNNEISEKSEIFDDQFSVERPDGSNFTLKIRSTKLEDSAMYFCASSAGQGLMPQHFGDGTRLSIL.

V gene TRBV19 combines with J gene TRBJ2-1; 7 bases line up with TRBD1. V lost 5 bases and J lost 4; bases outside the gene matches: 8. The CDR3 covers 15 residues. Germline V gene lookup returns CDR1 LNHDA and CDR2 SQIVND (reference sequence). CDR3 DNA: TGTGCCAGTAGTTTGGGGACAGCCAAGTACAATGAGCAGTTCTTC. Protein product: CASSLGTAKYNEQFF.

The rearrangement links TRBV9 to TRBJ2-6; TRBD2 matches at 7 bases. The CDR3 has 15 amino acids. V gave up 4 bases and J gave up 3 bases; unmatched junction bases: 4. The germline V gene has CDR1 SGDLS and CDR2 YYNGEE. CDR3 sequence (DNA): TGTGCCAGCAGCCCCGGGGGGTTTGGGGCCAACGTCCTGACTTTC. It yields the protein CASSPGGFGANVLTF.

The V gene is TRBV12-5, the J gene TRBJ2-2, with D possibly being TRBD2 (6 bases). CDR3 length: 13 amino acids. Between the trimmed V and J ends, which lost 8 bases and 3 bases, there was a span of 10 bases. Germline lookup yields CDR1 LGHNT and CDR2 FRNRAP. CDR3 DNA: TGTGCTAGTCAATGGGAGGACACCGGGGAGCTGTTTTTT. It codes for CASQWEDTGELFF.

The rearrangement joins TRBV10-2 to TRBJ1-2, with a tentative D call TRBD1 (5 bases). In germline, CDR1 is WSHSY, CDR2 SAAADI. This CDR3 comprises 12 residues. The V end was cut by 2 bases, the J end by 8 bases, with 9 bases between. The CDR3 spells CASSEGAGGYTF. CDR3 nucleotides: TGCGCCAGCAGTGAGGGGGCGGGAGGCTACACCTTC.

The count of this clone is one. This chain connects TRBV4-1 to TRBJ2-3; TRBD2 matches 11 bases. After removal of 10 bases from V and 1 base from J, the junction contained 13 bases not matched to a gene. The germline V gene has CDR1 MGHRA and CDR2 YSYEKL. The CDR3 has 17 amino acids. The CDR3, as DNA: TGCGCCACATCTAACCGGAGACTAGCGGGACGCACAGATACGCAGTATTTT. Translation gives CATSNRRLAGRTDTQYF.

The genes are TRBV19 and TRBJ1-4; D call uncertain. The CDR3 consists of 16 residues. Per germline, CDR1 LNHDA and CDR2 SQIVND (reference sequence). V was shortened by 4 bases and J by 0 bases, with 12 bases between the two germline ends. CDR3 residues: CASSKGPSATNEKLFF. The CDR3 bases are TGTGCCAGTAGTAAAGGCCCGAGTGCAACTAATGAAAAACTGTTTTTT. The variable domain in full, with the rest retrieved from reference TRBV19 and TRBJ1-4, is DGGITQSPKYLFRKEGQNVTLSCEQNLNHDAMYWYRQDPGQGLRLIYYSQIVNDFQKGDIAEGYSVSREKKESFPLTVTSAQKNPTAFYLCASSKGPSATNEKLFFGSGTQLSVL.